Following are 27 T cell receptor beta chains from one sample sequenced in a study of cytomegalovirus exposure and HLA in healthy donors. Primers included in the PCR were 60 Vbeta and 13 Jbeta primers. Here immunoSEQ multiplex PCR was the method, and the copy in TCRdb shows in-frame clones only, minus some. Counted here are under 150,000 clones, approximately 72% occurring once; the ten biggest clones make up 2.9%. The sample was PBMCs. Every receptor here comes from a human donor in good health.

The chain links TRBV7-8 to TRBJ2-7; 7 bases fit TRBD1. Losses at the gene ends were 9 bases for V and 2 bases for J; bases not matched to a gene: 10. CDR3 length: 14 amino acids. Germline V gives CDR1 SGHVS, CDR2 FQNEAQ. The chain's CDR3 is CASAGTVPPYEQYF. The CDR3, as DNA: TGTGCCAGTGCCGGGACAGTTCCACCCTACGAGCAGTACTTC.

V and J are TRBV19 and TRBJ2-5; D is perhaps TRBD1 (6 bases). The CDR3 is 14 residues long. Deletions cut 3 bases from V and 2 bases from J, with 10 bases between. Germline V gives CDR1 LNHDA, CDR2 SQIVND (reference sequence). The CDR3 DNA reads as TGTGCCAGTAGTATGGCAGGGGCGCAAGAGACCCAGTACTTC. It encodes CASSMAGAQETQYF.

The CDR3 protein is CASSVQGSGAATYGYTF. The CDR3 DNA reads TGTGCCAGTAGTGTCCAGGGTTCCGGCGCGGCAACCTATGGCTACACCTTC. This chain links TRBV19 with TRBJ1-2; the D gene is possibly TRBD1 (5 bases). V was trimmed by 5 bases and J by 4 bases, leaving 23 bases between them. This CDR3 is 17 amino acids long. Germline V lookup: CDR1 LNHDA, CDR2 SQIVND (reference sequence).

The chain couples TRBV2 to TRBJ2-3; TRBD1 agrees at 7 bases. The germline V gene has CDR1 SNHLY and CDR2 FYNNEI. This CDR3 has 16 residues. With 6 bases clipped from V and 6 bases from J, the junction kept 15 bases outside the gene matches. Here the CDR3 DNA reads TGTGCCAGCAGCTTATTAAGACAGGGTCTGCCCGATACGCAGTATTTT. Protein: CASSLLRQGLPDTQYF.

The chain carries TRBV30 and TRBJ1-6; 7 positions match TRBD1. V shed 2 bases, J shed 4 bases, and the junction held 2 bases outside the gene matches. This CDR3 has 14 amino acids. CDR1 GTSNPN and CDR2 SVGIG come from the germline V gene (reference sequence). The CDR3 sequence is CAWSQGQYNSPLHF. In DNA form, the CDR3 reads TGTGCCTGGAGTCAGGGACAGTATAATTCACCCCTCCACTTT.

This chain links TRBV9 with TRBJ2-7; 9 bases are shared with TRBD2. Germline V lookup: CDR1 SGDLS, CDR2 YYNGEE. V lost 4 bases to trimming and J lost 2 bases; unmatched junction nucleotides: 7. The CDR3 is made up of 15 amino acids. The CDR3 DNA follows: TGTGCCAGCAGCCAATGGGCTAGCGGGGCCTACGAGCAGTACTTC. Translating gives CASSQWASGAYEQYF.

This clone occurred a few times. This chain connects TRBV27 to TRBJ2-2; 9 positions agree with TRBD1. The CDR3 loop spans 16 amino acids. The V and J ends lost 2 bases and 4 bases, in that order; junction bases with no gene match: 5. Per the germline V gene, CDR1 is MNHEY and CDR2 is SMNVEV (reference sequence). The CDR3 region has the DNA TGTGCCAGCAGTTTAATCCCGGGACAGGGCACCGGGGAGCTGTTTTTT. Translating it yields CASSLIPGQGTGELFF.

The chain uses TRBV4-2 and TRBJ2-3, with TRBD2 identical over 8 bases. The V gene's germline CDR1 is LGHNA and CDR2 YNFKEQ. V shed 4 bases and J 2 bases; nucleotides not matched to a gene: 5. This CDR3 contains 15 residues. DNA of the CDR3: TGTGCCAGCAGCCTGAGAGCGGGGGCCACAGATACGCAGTATTTT. Its protein is CASSLRAGATDTQYF.

This chain joins TRBV5-4 and TRBJ1-4; D perhaps matches TRBD1 (5 bases). CDR1 and CDR2 (germline): SGHNT, YYREEE (reference sequence). V was pared by 0 bases and J by 0 bases, with 6 bases between. The CDR3 runs to 15 residues. The CDR3 sequence is CASSLAGTTNEKLFF. The CDR3 region has the DNA TGTGCCAGCAGCTTGGCAGGGACAACTAATGAAAAACTGTTTTTT.

The genes are TRBV5-1 and TRBJ2-2; 9 bases agree with TRBD1. The ends lost 1 base at V and 7 bases at J; junction bases unmatched: 8. Germline V lookup: CDR1 SGHRS, CDR2 YFSETQ. This CDR3 is 16 amino acids long. The CDR3 sequence: CASSLFRDRAGGELFF. The CDR3, as DNA: TGCGCCAGCAGCTTGTTTAGGGACAGGGCGGGCGGGGAGCTGTTTTTT.

V and J are TRBV25-1 and TRBJ2-7; TRBD2 matches 7 bases. The CDR3 is 14 amino acids. The germline V gene has CDR1 MGHDK and CDR2 SYGVNS. Trimming removed 1 base from V and 3 bases from J; junction bases left unmatched: 3. The CDR3 here is CASSESGRVYEQYF. Here the CDR3 DNA reads TGTGCCAGCAGTGAATCAGGGAGGGTCTACGAGCAGTACTTC.

The CDR3 bases are TGTGCCTGGAGTGTACCCGACAGGGAAGCTTTCTTT. This sequence encodes CAWSVPDREAFF. The rearrangement links TRBV30 to TRBJ1-1; the D gene is possibly TRBD1 (6 bases). V dropped 0 bases and J dropped 8 bases, with 10 bases sitting between them. The CDR3 is 12 residues long. Germline-derived CDR1 and CDR2 are GTSNPN and SVGIG (reference sequence).

The chain is built from TRBV2 and TRBJ1-3; 9 bases are a match to TRBD1. The CDR3 covers 13 residues. Looked up from germline, CDR1 is SNHLY and CDR2 is FYNNEI. V dropped 6 bases and J dropped 4; count of bases not matched to a gene: 1. The CDR3: CASRTGGGNTIYF. The CDR3, as DNA: TGTGCCAGCAGGACAGGGGGAGGAAACACCATATATTTT.

The chain uses TRBV7-3 and TRBJ2-4, with TRBD1 as a possible D gene (6 bases). The germline V gene has CDR1 SGHTA and CDR2 FQGTGA. The CDR3 extends over 14 amino acids. Trimming removed 5 bases at V and 9 bases at J, with 17 bases between. The CDR3 is CASSPLAGAGIQYF. The CDR3 DNA reads as TGTGCCAGCAGCCCCCTGGCAGGGGCGGGCATTCAGTACTTC.

V is TRBV7-2 and J is TRBJ2-3; 9 positions agree with TRBD2. The CDR3 contains 17 residues. After removal of 1 base from V and 4 bases from J, the junction contained 9 bases not matched to a gene. Per germline, CDR1 SGHTA and CDR2 FQGNSA. CDR3 sequence (DNA): TGTGCCAGCAGCTTAGAAGCGCTAGCGGGATGGTCAGATACGCAGTATTTT. Amino acids: CASSLEALAGWSDTQYF.

The V call is TRBV6-5, the J call TRBJ2-1; TRBD2 aligns across 10 bases. Per germline, CDR1 MNHEY and CDR2 SVGAGI. The J segment lost 6 bases and the V segment lost 4 bases, leaving 3 bases of the junction unmatched. The CDR3 contains 14 residues. CDR3 amino acids: CASSSLAGSNEQFF. CDR3 in DNA: TGTGCCAGCAGTTCACTAGCGGGATCCAATGAGCAGTTCTTC.

V usage is TRBV19 and J usage is TRBJ1-1; maybe TRBD1 (5 bases). The CDR3 covers 15 residues. Germline-derived CDR1 and CDR2 are LNHDA and SQIVND (reference sequence). Trimming cost V 6 bases and J 0 bases, with 14 bases left between them. CDR3 sequence (DNA): TGTGCCAGTAGCGGGTCGGGGGGGATGAACACTGAAGCTTTCTTT. Its protein is CASSGSGGMNTEAFF.

The rearrangement uses TRBV28 and TRBJ1-5; 8 nucleotides line up with TRBD1. Looked up from germline, CDR1 is MDHEN and CDR2 is SYDVKM. This CDR3 has 14 residues. With V trimmed by 8 bases and J by 4 bases, 7 bases remained unmatched. This chain's CDR3 is CASRTGRINQPQHF. CDR3 nucleotide sequence: TGTGCCAGCCGGACAGGGCGGATAAATCAGCCCCAGCATTTT.

The genes are TRBV28 and TRBJ1-2, with TRBD1 matching over 9 bases. The CDR3 has 15 residues. In germline, CDR1 is MDHEN, CDR2 SYDVKM. V dropped 6 bases and J dropped 7; count of bases not matched to a gene: 12. The CDR3 reads CASSPTGGEFFGYTF. In DNA form, the CDR3 reads TGTGCCAGCAGCCCCACAGGGGGCGAATTCTTTGGCTACACCTTC.

The chain combines TRBV23-1 with TRBJ2-3, with 7 bases matching TRBD2. TRBV23-1 is reported as an ORF; its role is uncertain. Germline trimming cut 7 bases from V and 4 bases from J; bases unmatched to any gene: 11. The CDR3 is 15 residues long. The CDR3 loop is CASTVGRRNPDTQYF. CDR3 in DNA: TGCGCCAGCACCGTCGGGAGGAGGAACCCAGATACGCAGTATTTT.

Of note for this clone: At one boundary the junction diverges from the germline segment, which might be a read error. The chain has TRBV6-5 and TRBJ1-1; 11 bases match TRBD1. The CDR3 consists of 16 residues. Looked up from germline, CDR1 is MNHEY and CDR2 is SVGAGI. The CDR3 nucleotides read TGTGCCAGCACTTACGCCGCCGGGACAGGGGGCACTGAAGCTTTCTTT. It encodes CASTYAAGTGGTEAFF.

In its sample, this clone was seen a few times. This chain connects TRBV30 to TRBJ2-1; D is perhaps TRBD1 (6 bases). This CDR3 has 15 residues. Germline values: CDR1 GTSNPN, CDR2 SVGIG (reference sequence). V was clipped by 2 bases and J by 5 bases, with 16 bases between them. CDR3 sequence (DNA): TGTGCCTGGAGTCCCCGGCAGGGGCCGCACAATGAGCAGTTCTTC. This sequence encodes CAWSPRQGPHNEQFF.

The table lists this clone with a count of one. CDR3 sequence reads: CASSLQSMTGELFF. DNA for the CDR3: TGTGCCAGCAGTTTACAGTCGATGACCGGGGAGCTGTTTTTT. The rearrangement joins TRBV6-6 to TRBJ2-2; D unresolved. This CDR3 contains 14 residues. The germline V gene encodes CDR1 MNHNY and CDR2 SVGAGI (reference sequence). V was pared by 4 bases and J by 5 bases, with 11 bases between.

This clone has a handful of counts. The chain employs TRBV7-6 and TRBJ1-1; D might be TRBD1 (6 bases). The V gene lost 5 bases and the J gene lost 0 bases, with 16 bases spanning the gap. CDR3 length: 16 residues. From germline, CDR1 is SGHVS and CDR2 FNYEAQ. The CDR3 DNA sequence: TGTGCCAGCAGCCGAAAGGAACAGGGATTGAACACTGAAGCTTTCTTT. It translates to CASSRKEQGLNTEAFF.

The rearrangement links TRBV5-1 to TRBJ2-1; tentatively, D is TRBD1 (6 bases). Germline V gene data show CDR1 as SGHRS and CDR2 as YFSETQ. The CDR3 totals 14 residues. Between the trimmed V and J ends, which lost 0 bases and 8 bases, there was a span of 12 bases. The CDR3 sequence: CASSLVTGTYEQFF. DNA for the CDR3: TGCGCCAGCAGCTTGGTTACAGGGACCTATGAGCAGTTCTTC.

V gene TRBV2 combines with J gene TRBJ2-7; 7 bases are a match to TRBD1. The V segment lost 9 bases and the J segment 2 bases; nucleotides outside the gene matches: 4. The CDR3 has 12 residues. Germline V gene data show CDR1 as SNHLY and CDR2 as FYNNEI. The CDR3 is CASEQGPYEQYF. As DNA, the CDR3 is TGTGCCAGTGAACAGGGGCCCTACGAGCAGTACTTC.

The chain employs TRBV19 and TRBJ1-5, with D possibly matching TRBD1 (5 bases). The CDR3 covers 15 residues. Trimming took off 0 bases at V and 2 bases at J, with 8 bases between the two ends. Germline V lookup: CDR1 LNHDA, CDR2 SQIVND (reference sequence). The CDR3 region is CASSIDGQGNQPQHF. CDR3 DNA: TGTGCCAGTAGTATAGATGGACAAGGCAATCAGCCCCAGCATTTT.